Listed here is a single T cell receptor beta chain. The source of the sample is a study of T cell changes during pregnancy in multiple sclerosis. Profiled with immunoSEQ multiplex PCR; TCRdb holds only in-frame clones, not every one. The sample contains 85,000 to 100,000 clones, approximately 93% of which appear only once. The CDR3 is 18 residues long. CDR1 and CDR2 from the germline V gene are SGHTA and FQGNSA. V was pared by 4 bases and J by 0 bases, with 11 bases of the junction left unmatched. Material: peripheral blood, obtained after pregnancy. This chain connects TRBV7-2 to TRBJ1-1; 10 positions agree with TRBD1. This receptor was obtained from a female donor with multiple sclerosis, enrolled in a pregnancy study. CDR3 region: CASSSDRGRGYMNTEAFF. The CDR3 bases are TGTGCCAGCAGCTCCGACAGGGGGCGGGGATACATGAACACTGAAGCTTTCTTT.